This entry concerns a single TCR beta chain. This specimen belongs to a study of blood T cell repertoires in COVID-19. About the study: COVID-19 samples from acute and convalescent phases originated in the United States, Italy and Spain.

V was trimmed by 6 bases and J by 1 base, leaving 6 bases between them. CDR1 is MNHEY and CDR2 is SVGAGI in the germline V gene. The CDR3 runs 13 residues. Per the original data handling: The authors estimated nucleated cell counts from reference gene primer amplification. The method was immunoSEQ multiplex PCR; TCRdb's version includes in-frame clones alone and lacks a portion of them. For V, J and clone size, that table is used; D and trimming come from the DNA. The sample lists about 200,000 clones, around 80% occurring once. Sequencing used peripheral blood. This rearrangement joins TRBV6-5 to TRBJ2-2, with TRBD1 as a possible D gene (5 bases). The TCR was taken from a human donor with acute or convalescent COVID-19. The donor label of this sample is uncertain. The CDR3 sequence: CASRGRNTGELFF. The CDR3 region has the DNA TGTGCCAGCAGGGGGCGGAACACCGGGGAGCTGTTTTTT.